This is a list of T cell receptor beta chains from one sample in a study of chemoradiotherapy in HPV16-positive cancers. This table comes from immunoSEQ multiplex PCR, and its TCRdb copy is limited to in-frame clones, with some not included. Of about 35,000 clones in the sample, 80% to 95% were seen once. The specimen was blood, collected from a patient who underwent chemoradiotherapy. The source is a human donor with HPV-associated anogenital cancer. Both conserved end residues are part of each CDR3. D genes are given only for firm matches.

DNA | CDR3 | J | D | V
TGTGCCAGCGCCACGCCCGGGACAGGAGGGACCGGGGAGCTGTTTTTT | CASATPGTGGTGELFF | TRBJ2-2 | TRBD1 | TRBV9
TGTGCCAGCTCACCCGACAGGGGAAGGTTGAATTCACCCCTCCACTTT | CASSPDRGRLNSPLHF | TRBJ1-6 | TRBD1 | TRBV18
TGTGCCAGCAGCGTATGGACTAGCGGGGGTACCGGGGAGCTGTTTTTT | CASSVWTSGGTGELFF | TRBJ2-2 | TRBD2 | TRBV9
TGTGCCAGCAGCTACTACGGGACAGCCGACTATGGCTACACCTTC | CASSYYGTADYGYTF | TRBJ1-2 | TRBD1 | TRBV7-2
TGTGCCAGCAGCTTGGGGGGTGCCTCCAATCAGCCCCAGCATTTT | CASSLGGASNQPQHF | TRBJ1-5 | - | TRBV5-5
TGTGCCAGCAGCTTAGCCAGGAACTACGAGCAGTACTTC | CASSLARNYEQYF | TRBJ2-7 | - | TRBV7-9
TGTGCCAGCAGCCCCGAAGGGTACTCCTACGAGCAGTACTTC | CASSPEGYSYEQYF | TRBJ2-7 | - | TRBV9
TGTGCCAGCAGTCACCAAGATACGCAGTATTTT | CASSHQDTQYF | TRBJ2-3 | - | TRBV11-2
TGTGCCACCAGCAGAGATCTTGGGGGGACTAAAGACACTGAAGCTTTCTTT | CATSRDLGGTKDTEAFF | TRBJ1-1 | - | TRBV15
TGTGCCAGCAGCTTGTTCGCCCCCACATATAATTCACCCCTCCACTTT | CASSLFAPTYNSPLHF | TRBJ1-6 | - | TRBV5-6
TGTGCCAGCAGCTTTCGAGGGCGGGAGAGCACAGATACGCAGTATTTT | CASSFRGRESTDTQYF | TRBJ2-3 | TRBD2 | TRBV7-3
TGTGCCAGCAGTGTCGGGACTGATTCCTACGAGCAGTACTTC | CASSVGTDSYEQYF | TRBJ2-7 | - | TRBV6-4
TGTGCTAGCAGCGCCATTGCGGGGGGGTATGGCTACACCTTC | CASSAIAGGYGYTF | TRBJ1-2 | - | TRBV7-7
TGTGCCAGCTCAAAGACAGGGGAGAGAACTGAAGCTTTCTTT | CASSKTGERTEAFF | TRBJ1-1 | TRBD1 | TRBV18
TGTGCCTGGAGCAGGGTAAATGAGCAGTTCTTC | CAWSRVNEQFF | TRBJ2-1 | - | TRBV30
TGTGCCAGCAGCTTAGCGGGAATTACTAGCGGGGGGCGAAACATTCAGTACTTC | CASSLAGITSGGRNIQYF | TRBJ2-4 | TRBD2 | TRBV7-8
TGTGCCTGGAGGCAGAACTATGGCTACACCTTC | CAWRQNYGYTF | TRBJ1-2 | - | TRBV30
TGTGCCAGCAGCAAAACCGGACAGGGGGCCACCTACGAGCAGTACTTC | CASSKTGQGATYEQYF | TRBJ2-7 | - | TRBV21-1
TGCGCCAGCAGCCAAGCGAAAGGACCTAACACTGAAGCTTTCTTT | CASSQAKGPNTEAFF | TRBJ1-1 | - | TRBV4-1
TGTGCCAGCAACCTGGCCAGCGGGGGGGCCCCTTTTCTCCGCAATGAGCAGTTCTTC | CASNLASGGAPFLRNEQFF | TRBJ2-1 | TRBD2 | TRBV2
TGTGCCAGCAGTTACTCGCCGAGAGGAGGCAATCAGCCCCAGCATTTT | CASSYSPRGGNQPQHF | TRBJ1-5 | - | TRBV6-5